Listed below are T cell receptor beta chains from one sample, sequenced in a study of shared clonotypes between healthy human individuals. Generated by immunoSEQ multiplex PCR, the TCRdb table keeps only in-frame clones and is missing some. The table has some 2,000,000 clones, roughly 94% seen once. Sequences were obtained from naive CD4+ T cells sorted from blood. The receptors come from a man aged 18 to 30 in good health. The CDR3 runs from the conserved cysteine through the conserved F or W. The D gene is left open where the match is weak. Rows give clone size only sometimes, using once, few, many, or a class for an expanded clone.

V	D	J	size	length	CDR3	DNA
TRBV2	-	TRBJ1-6	many	15	CASSEPFGRNSPLHF	TGTGCCAGCAGTGAACCATTTGGACGTAATTCACCCCTCCACTTT
TRBV2	-	TRBJ1-4	-	15	CASSESSQVNEKLFF	TGTGCCAGCAGTGAGAGTTCGCAGGTTAATGAAAAACTGTTTTTT
TRBV5-1	-	TRBJ2-7	once	15	CASSLDPGLIYEQYF	TGCGCCAGCAGCTTGGACCCAGGGTTGATCTACGAGCAGTACTTC
TRBV5-4	-	TRBJ2-3	-	16	CASSLDGVSPTDTQYF	TGTGCCAGCAGCTTGGACGGAGTCTCCCCCACAGATACGCAGTATTTT
TRBV11-3	TRBD2	TRBJ2-2	-	14	CASSLAGGTGELFF	TGTGCCAGCAGCTTAGCCGGGGGGACCGGGGAGCTGTTTTTT
TRBV28	TRBD1	TRBJ1-4	-	15	CASSPPGTGTQKLFF	TGTGCCAGCAGTCCTCCCGGGACAGGGACCCAAAAACTGTTTTTT
TRBV7-2	-	TRBJ2-7	-	11	CASSMDYEQYF	TGTGCCAGCAGCATGGACTACGAGCAGTACTTC
TRBV18	-	TRBJ2-7	-	15	CASSRGAVRTYEQYF	TGTGCCAGCTCACGAGGCGCGGTTAGGACCTACGAGCAGTACTTC
TRBV11-2	TRBD2	TRBJ2-1	-	17	CASSLATLAGRYNEQFF	TGTGCCAGCAGCTTAGCCACACTAGCGGGGAGATACAATGAGCAGTTCTTC
TRBV2	-	TRBJ2-1	-	14	CASSEVGGYREQFF	TGTGCCAGCAGTGAAGTGGGGGGTTACAGAGAGCAGTTCTTC